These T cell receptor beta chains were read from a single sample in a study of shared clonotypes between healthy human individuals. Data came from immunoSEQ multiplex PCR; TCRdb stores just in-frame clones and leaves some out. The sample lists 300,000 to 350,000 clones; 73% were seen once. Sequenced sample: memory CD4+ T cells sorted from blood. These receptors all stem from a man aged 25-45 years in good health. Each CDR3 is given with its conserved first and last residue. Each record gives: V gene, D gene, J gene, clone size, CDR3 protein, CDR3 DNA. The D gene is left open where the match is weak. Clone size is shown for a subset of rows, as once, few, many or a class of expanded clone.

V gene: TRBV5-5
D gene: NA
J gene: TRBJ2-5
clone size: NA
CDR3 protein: CASSLDFAQETQYF
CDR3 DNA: TGTGCCAGCAGCTTGGACTTTGCCCAAGAGACCCAGTACTTC

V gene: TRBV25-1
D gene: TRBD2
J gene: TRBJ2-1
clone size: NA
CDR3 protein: CASSEPRTSGANNEQFF
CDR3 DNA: TGTGCCAGCAGTGAACCCCGGACTAGCGGGGCTAACAATGAGCAGTTCTTC

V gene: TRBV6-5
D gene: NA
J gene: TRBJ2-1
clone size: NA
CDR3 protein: CASSYGGRVHEQFF
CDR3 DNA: TGTGCCAGCAGTTACGGGGGCCGGGTCCATGAGCAGTTCTTC

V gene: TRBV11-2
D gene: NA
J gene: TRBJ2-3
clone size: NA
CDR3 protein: CASSPGTSTDTQYF
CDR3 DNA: TGTGCCAGCAGCCCCGGGACTAGCACAGATACGCAGTATTTT

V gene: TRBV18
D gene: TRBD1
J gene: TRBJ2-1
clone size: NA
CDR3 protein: CASSPTGDPYNEQFF
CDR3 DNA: TGTGCCAGCTCGCCGACAGGGGACCCCTACAATGAGCAGTTCTTC

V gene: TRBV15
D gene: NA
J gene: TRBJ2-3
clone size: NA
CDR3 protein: CATSRDPVRSTGADTQYF
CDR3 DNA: TGTGCCACCAGCAGAGATCCAGTAAGGTCCACGGGCGCAGATACGCAGTATTTT

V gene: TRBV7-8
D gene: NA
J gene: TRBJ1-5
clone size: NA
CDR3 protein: CASSSSHGAQPQHF
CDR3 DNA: TGTGCCAGCAGCTCATCACATGGAGCTCAGCCCCAGCATTTT

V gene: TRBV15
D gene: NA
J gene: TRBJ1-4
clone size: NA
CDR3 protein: CATSRDLPFSNEKLFF
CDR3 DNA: TGTGCCACCAGCAGAGATCTTCCGTTTTCTAATGAAAAACTGTTTTTT

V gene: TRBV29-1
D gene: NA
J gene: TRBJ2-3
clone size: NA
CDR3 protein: CSVEGGRSADTQYF
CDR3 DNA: TGCAGCGTTGAAGGGGGACGGAGCGCAGATACGCAGTATTTT

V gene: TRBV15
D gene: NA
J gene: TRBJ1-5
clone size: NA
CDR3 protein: CATSRVQGDQPQHF
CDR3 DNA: TGTGCCACCAGCAGAGTCCAGGGAGATCAGCCCCAGCATTTT

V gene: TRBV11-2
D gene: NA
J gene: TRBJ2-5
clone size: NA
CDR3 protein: CASSFQDYKTQYF
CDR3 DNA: TGTGCCAGCAGCTTTCAGGACTACAAGACCCAGTACTTC

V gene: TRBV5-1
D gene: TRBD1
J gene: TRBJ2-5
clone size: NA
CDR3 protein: CASSRGTGGTGGVQETQYF
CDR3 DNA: TGCGCCAGCAGCCGTGGGACAGGGGGTACCGGAGGGGTCCAAGAGACCCAGTACTTC

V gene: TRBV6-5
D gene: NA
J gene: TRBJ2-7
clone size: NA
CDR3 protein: CASSRTASSYEQYF
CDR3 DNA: TGTGCCAGTTCCCGGACGGCGAGCTCCTACGAGCAGTACTTC

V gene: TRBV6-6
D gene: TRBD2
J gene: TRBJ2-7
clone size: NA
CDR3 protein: CASSPPGLAGGDEQYF
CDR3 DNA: TGTGCCAGCAGTCCGCCGGGACTAGCGGGAGGAGACGAGCAGTACTTC

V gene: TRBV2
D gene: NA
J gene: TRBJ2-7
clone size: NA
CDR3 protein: CASSGIFVYEQYF
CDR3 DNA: TGTGCCAGCAGTGGGATCTTCGTTTACGAGCAGTACTTC

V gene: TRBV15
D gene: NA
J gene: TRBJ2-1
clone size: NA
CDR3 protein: CATSMAGTRNEQFF
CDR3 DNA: TGTGCCACCAGCATGGCAGGGACCCGCAATGAGCAGTTCTTC

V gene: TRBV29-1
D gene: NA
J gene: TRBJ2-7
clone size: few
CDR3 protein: CSVFVGVYEQYF
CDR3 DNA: TGCAGCGTTTTCGTGGGAGTCTACGAGCAGTACTTC

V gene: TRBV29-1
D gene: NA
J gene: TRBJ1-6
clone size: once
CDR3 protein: CSVGAGSDSPLHF
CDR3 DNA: TGCAGCGTTGGAGCAGGGTCGGATTCACCCCTCCACTTT

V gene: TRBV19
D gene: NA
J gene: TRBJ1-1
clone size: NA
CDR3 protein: CASSTATGLNTEAFF
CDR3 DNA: TGTGCCAGTAGTACAGCGACAGGCCTGAACACTGAAGCTTTCTTT

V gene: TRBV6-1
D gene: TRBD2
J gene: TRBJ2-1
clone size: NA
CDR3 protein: CASRISGSWNEQFF
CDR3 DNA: TGTGCCAGCAGGATTAGCGGGAGTTGGAATGAGCAGTTCTTC

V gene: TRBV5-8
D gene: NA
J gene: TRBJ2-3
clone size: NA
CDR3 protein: CASTVSGALTDTQYF
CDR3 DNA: TGTGCCAGCACGGTTTCCGGGGCCCTCACAGATACGCAGTATTTT

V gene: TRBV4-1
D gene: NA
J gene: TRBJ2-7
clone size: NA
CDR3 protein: CASSQGARGFSYEQYF
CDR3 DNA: TGCGCCAGCAGCCAGGGGGCTCGCGGATTCTCCTACGAGCAGTACTTC

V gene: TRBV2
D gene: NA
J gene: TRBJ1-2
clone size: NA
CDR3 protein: CASSTRGGAYGYTF
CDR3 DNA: TGTGCCAGCAGTACAAGGGGGGGGGCCTATGGCTACACCTTC

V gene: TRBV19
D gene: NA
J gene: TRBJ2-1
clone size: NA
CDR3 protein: CASSRGTLDNEQFF
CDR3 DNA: TGTGCCAGTAGTAGAGGGACACTAGACAATGAGCAGTTCTTC

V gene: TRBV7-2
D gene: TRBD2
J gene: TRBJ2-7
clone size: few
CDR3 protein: CASRPRTSGGYEQYF
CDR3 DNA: TGTGCCAGCAGACCAAGGACTAGCGGGGGCTACGAGCAGTACTTC

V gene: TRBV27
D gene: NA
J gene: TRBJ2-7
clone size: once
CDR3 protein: CASSSNLRAEQYF
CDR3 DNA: TGTGCCAGCAGTTCCAACCTGCGGGCCGAGCAGTACTTC

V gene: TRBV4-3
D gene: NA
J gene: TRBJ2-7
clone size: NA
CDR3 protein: CASSQGAAGSYEQYF
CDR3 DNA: TGCGCCAGCAGCCAAGGGGCAGCAGGCTCCTACGAGCAGTACTTC

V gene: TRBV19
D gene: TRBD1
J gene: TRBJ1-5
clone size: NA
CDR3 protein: CASSRDRYSNQPQHF
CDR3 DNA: TGTGCCAGTAGTAGGGACAGATATAGCAATCAGCCCCAGCATTTT

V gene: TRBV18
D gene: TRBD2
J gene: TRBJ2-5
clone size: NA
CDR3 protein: CASSPDSGGTQYF
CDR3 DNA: TGTGCCAGCTCCCCTGACTCGGGAGGGACCCAGTACTTC

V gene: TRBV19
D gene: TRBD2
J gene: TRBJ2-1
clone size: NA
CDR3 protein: CASSPQSGRTYNEQFF
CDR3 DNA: TGTGCCAGTAGTCCCCAGAGCGGGAGAACCTACAATGAGCAGTTCTTC

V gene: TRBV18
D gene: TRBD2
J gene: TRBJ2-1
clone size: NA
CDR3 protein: CASSPAGTSYDEQFF
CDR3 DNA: TGTGCCAGCTCACCAGCCGGGACTAGTTACGATGAGCAGTTCTTC

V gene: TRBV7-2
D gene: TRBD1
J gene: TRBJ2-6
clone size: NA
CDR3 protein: CASRRTGAGANVLTF
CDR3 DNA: TGTGCCAGCAGACGCACAGGGGCTGGGGCCAACGTCCTGACTTTC

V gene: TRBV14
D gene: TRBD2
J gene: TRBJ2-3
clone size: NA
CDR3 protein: CASRSGLAGEGTQYF
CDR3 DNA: TGTGCCAGCAGATCCGGACTAGCGGGAGAAGGTACGCAGTATTTT

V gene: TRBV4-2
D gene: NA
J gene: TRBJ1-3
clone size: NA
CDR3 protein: CASSSDTYSGNTIYF
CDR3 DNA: TGTGCCAGCAGCTCGGACACTTACTCTGGAAACACCATATATTTT

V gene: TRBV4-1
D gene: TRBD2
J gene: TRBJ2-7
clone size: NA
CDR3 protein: CASSLPPGLATSPSYEQYF
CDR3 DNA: TGCGCCAGCAGCCTACCACCGGGACTAGCTACGTCCCCCTCCTACGAGCAGTACTTC

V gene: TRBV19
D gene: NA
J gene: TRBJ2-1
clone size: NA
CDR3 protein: CASSTQVSGNEQFF
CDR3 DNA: TGTGCCAGTAGTACCCAAGTGTCGGGGAATGAGCAGTTCTTC

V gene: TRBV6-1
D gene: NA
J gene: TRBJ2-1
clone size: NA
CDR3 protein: CASSWGSYNEQFF
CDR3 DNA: TGTGCCAGCAGTTGGGGCTCCTACAATGAGCAGTTCTTC

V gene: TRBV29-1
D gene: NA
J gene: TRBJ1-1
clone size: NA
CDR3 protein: CSVGEAEAFF
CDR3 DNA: TGCAGCGTGGGGGAAGCTGAAGCTTTCTTT

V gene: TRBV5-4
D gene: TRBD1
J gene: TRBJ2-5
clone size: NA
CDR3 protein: CASSPTGGRETQYF
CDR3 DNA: TGTGCCAGCAGCCCTACAGGGGGCAGGGAGACCCAGTACTTC

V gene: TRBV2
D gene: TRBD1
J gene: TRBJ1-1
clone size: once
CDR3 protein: CASGRQGAGEAFF
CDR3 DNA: TGTGCCAGCGGGAGACAGGGGGCCGGTGAAGCTTTCTTT

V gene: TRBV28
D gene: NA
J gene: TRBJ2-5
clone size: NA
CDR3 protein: CASSSSRALQETQYF
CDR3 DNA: TGTGCCAGCAGTTCAAGTAGGGCTCTCCAAGAGACCCAGTACTTC

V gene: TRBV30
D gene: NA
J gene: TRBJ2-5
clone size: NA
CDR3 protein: CAWGVVGQRRVKTQYF
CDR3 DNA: TGTGCCTGGGGGGTGGTGGGGCAGAGGAGGGTAAAGACCCAGTACTTC

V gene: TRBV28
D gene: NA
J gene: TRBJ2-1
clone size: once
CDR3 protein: CASRTSGGGGTGEQFF
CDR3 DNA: TGTGCCAGCAGGACTAGTGGCGGAGGCGGTACGGGTGAGCAGTTCTTC

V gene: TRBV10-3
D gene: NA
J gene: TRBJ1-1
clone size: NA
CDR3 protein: CAISEQHLNTEAFF
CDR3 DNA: TGTGCCATCAGTGAGCAACATCTGAACACTGAAGCTTTCTTT

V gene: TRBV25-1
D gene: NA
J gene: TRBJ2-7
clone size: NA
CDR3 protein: CASSETKSSYEQYF
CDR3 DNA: TGTGCCAGCAGCGAGACAAAAAGCTCCTACGAGCAGTACTTC

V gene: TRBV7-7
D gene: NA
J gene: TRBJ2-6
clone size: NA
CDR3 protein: CASSFDIRRALLSGANVLTF
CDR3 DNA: TGTGCCAGCAGCTTCGATATTCGGAGGGCCCTCCTCTCTGGGGCCAACGTCCTGACTTTC

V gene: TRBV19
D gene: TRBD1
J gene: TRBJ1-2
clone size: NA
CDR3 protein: CASIGGTGRSF
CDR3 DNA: TGTGCCAGTATCGGGGGGACAGGACGTTCCTTC

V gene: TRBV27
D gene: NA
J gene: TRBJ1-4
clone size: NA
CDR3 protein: CASSRREFGEKLFF
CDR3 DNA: TGTGCCAGCAGCCGCAGGGAGTTCGGTGAAAAACTGTTTTTT

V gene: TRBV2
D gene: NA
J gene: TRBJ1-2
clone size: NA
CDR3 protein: CASMGWDLNYGYTF
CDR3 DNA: TGTGCCAGCATGGGGTGGGACCTTAACTATGGCTACACCTTC

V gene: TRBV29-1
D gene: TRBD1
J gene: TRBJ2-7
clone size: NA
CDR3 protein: CSVEKGTGYEQYF
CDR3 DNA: TGCAGCGTTGAAAAGGGGACAGGCTACGAGCAGTACTTC

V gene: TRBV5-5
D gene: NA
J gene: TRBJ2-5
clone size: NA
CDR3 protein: CASSPGAQGTQYF
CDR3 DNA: TGTGCCAGCAGCCCCGGGGCCCAAGGGACCCAGTACTTC